The 12 T cell receptor beta chains presented below share a single source sample, sequenced in a study of cytomegalovirus exposure and HLA in healthy donors. Here immunoSEQ multiplex PCR was the method, and the copy in TCRdb shows in-frame clones only, minus some. The sample consists of 200,000 or so clones, roughly 83% of them appearing once. Sequencing was performed on PBMCs. Every receptor here comes from a woman between 18 and 30 years old in good health and CMV-seronegative.

This clone was observed a handful of times. The V gene is TRBV9, the J gene TRBJ2-7; D is perhaps TRBD1 or TRBD2 (5 bases each). Germline lookup yields CDR1 SGDLS and CDR2 YYNGEE. Trimming took 3 bases from V and 6 from J, leaving 16 bases between them. This CDR3 has 14 residues. The CDR3 is CASSASDGGREQYF. The DNA of the CDR3 is TGTGCCAGCAGCGCCTCAGATGGGGGACGCGAGCAGTACTTC. The full variable domain, rest sourced from reference TRBV9 and TRBJ2-7, is DSGVTQTPKHLITATGQRVTLRCSPRSGDLSVYWYQQSLDQGLQFLIQYYNGEERAKGNILERFSAQQFPDLHSELNLSSLELGDSALYFCASSASDGGREQYFGPGTRLTVT.

V and J are TRBV10-2 and TRBJ2-7, with a tentative D call TRBD2 (5 bases). The CDR3 contains 11 residues. Germline CDR1 is WSHSY and CDR2 is SAAADI. V gave up 6 bases and J gave up 6 bases, with 9 bases separating them. The CDR3 protein is CASRPEGEQYF. The CDR3 region has the DNA TGCGCCAGCAGGCCCGAGGGCGAGCAGTACTTC.

This clone appeared once. The chain recombines TRBV7-9 with TRBJ1-5; TRBD1 matches 8 bases. The CDR3 runs 14 residues. Losses at the gene ends were 7 bases for V and 1 base for J; bases not matched to a gene: 3. Per germline, CDR1 SEHNR and CDR2 FQNEAQ (reference sequence). The CDR3 nucleotides are TGTGCCAGCACTAGACAGGGGAGCAATCAGCCCCAGCATTTT. It codes for CASTRQGSNQPQHF.

The V call is TRBV18, the J call TRBJ2-7; 8 nucleotides match TRBD1. V lost 1 base and J lost 3; bases outside the gene matches: 5. This CDR3 is built from 15 residues. CDR1 KGHSH and CDR2 LQKENI come from the germline V gene. CDR3 amino acids: CASSPRKGTGYEQYF. The CDR3, as DNA: TGTGCCAGCTCACCACGGAAAGGGACAGGCTACGAGCAGTACTTC. Drawing the rest from reference TRBV18 and TRBJ2-7, the complete variable domain is NAGVMQNPRHLVRRRGQEARLRCSPMKGHSHVYWYRQLPEEGLKFMVYLQKENIIDESGMPKERFSAEFPKEGPSILRIQQVVRGDSAAYFCASSPRKGTGYEQYFGPGTRLTVT.

V usage is TRBV6-4 and J usage is TRBJ1-2; 7 positions agree with TRBD1. This CDR3 has 14 residues. The V segment lost 0 bases and the J segment 6 bases; nucleotides outside the gene matches: 4. Germline lookup yields CDR1 MRHNA and CDR2 SNTAGT. The CDR3 DNA reads as TGTGCCAGCAGTGACTCGACAGGGTCGGATGGCTACACCTTC. Its protein is CASSDSTGSDGYTF.

V is TRBV27 and J is TRBJ2-3; D ambiguous. Germline values: CDR1 MNHEY, CDR2 SMNVEV (reference sequence). The CDR3 totals 13 residues. The V end was cut by 5 bases, the J end by 0 bases, with 6 bases between. CDR3 nucleotide sequence: TGTGCCAGCAGTATCGGAAGCACAGATACGCAGTATTTT. Translating gives CASSIGSTDTQYF.

In this sample, this clone turned up a few times. The chain uses TRBV5-1 and TRBJ1-1; D may be TRBD1 (5 bases). The CDR3 is 15 amino acids. Germline-derived CDR1 and CDR2 are SGHRS and YFSETQ. The ends were cut back, 2 bases at V and 5 bases at J, with 16 bases in the middle. The CDR3 reads CASSFDVGRGTEAFF. The CDR3 coding sequence is TGCGCCAGCAGCTTCGACGTGGGGCGGGGGACTGAAGCTTTCTTT.

The chain recombines TRBV6-1 with TRBJ2-5; TRBD2 is a possible D gene (5 bases). CDR3 size: 14 residues. The V and J ends lost 7 bases and 4 bases respectively, with 16 bases between them. CDR1 is MNHNS and CDR2 is SASEGT in the germline V gene. CDR3 residues: CASTIRSEGETQYF. The CDR3 nucleotides are TGTGCCAGCACCATCAGGAGTGAGGGAGAGACCCAGTACTTC.

This rearrangement joins TRBV5-1 to TRBJ2-2; D unclear. Trimming removed 0 bases from V and 6 bases from J, with 9 bases in between. Germline V CDR1 and CDR2: SGHRS, YFSETQ. The CDR3 is 14 amino acids. The CDR3 nucleotides are TGCGCCAGCAGCTTGGGAGAGTTCGCCGGGGAGCTGTTTTTT. Translated: CASSLGEFAGELFF.

The genes are TRBV27 and TRBJ1-5, with 9 bases lining up with TRBD1. This CDR3 contains 16 residues. Looked up from germline, CDR1 is MNHEY and CDR2 is SMNVEV (reference sequence). The junction had 9 bases not matched to a gene; V was cut back by 6 bases and J by 3 bases. The CDR3 reads CASRGLGTGSNQPQHF. The CDR3, as DNA: TGTGCCAGCAGGGGGCTTGGGACAGGGTCCAATCAGCCCCAGCATTTT.

This chain uses TRBV11-2 with TRBJ2-1; D gene ambiguous. This CDR3 has 15 amino acids. V lost 6 bases and J 0 bases, leaving 12 bases between the germline ends. CDR1 SGHAT and CDR2 FQNNGV come from the germline V gene. This CDR3 is CASSPSINSYNEQFF. The CDR3 DNA sequence: TGTGCCAGCAGTCCCAGCATAAACTCCTACAATGAGCAGTTCTTC.

This clone appeared a few times. This chain connects TRBV7-9 to TRBJ1-1; a possible D gene is TRBD1 (5 bases). Looked up from germline, CDR1 is SEHNR and CDR2 is FQNEAQ (reference sequence). Trimming took 7 bases from V and 3 from J, leaving 18 bases between them. The CDR3 has 15 residues. This CDR3 reads CASKLGSGGHTEAFF. The CDR3 region has the DNA TGTGCCAGCAAACTCGGGAGTGGGGGACACACTGAAGCTTTCTTT.